This T cell receptor (beta chain) was observed in a study of blood T cell repertoires in COVID-19. The trim removed 0 bases at V and 8 bases at J, leaving 6 bases unmatched. Looked up from germline, CDR1 is MRHNA and CDR2 is SNTAGT. The CDR3 is made up of 15 amino acids. Repertoires were generated with immunoSEQ multiplex PCR, while TCRdb's copy carries only in-frame clones and drops some. The table shows roughly 250,000 clones, with about nine tenths occurring only once. Recovered status applied to Cohort 3 donors who had two consecutive negative PCRs. It also applied to those with clearance or with symptom resolution.

This rearrangement joins TRBV6-4 to TRBJ1-2; TRBD1 agrees at 10 bases. Material for sequencing was PBMCs or T cells enriched from blood (not recorded which). The TCR originated in a woman in her late teens or twenties who had recovered from COVID-19. The chain's CDR3 is CASSDSPDRGGGYTF. The CDR3 nucleotides are TGTGCCAGCAGTGACTCCCCGGACAGGGGGGGCGGCTACACCTTC.